This is a list of T cell receptor beta chains from one sample in a study of neurological immune-mediated disorders. TCRdb reanalysed the 5' RACE reads using MiXCR and keeps one entry per CDR3 protein. The sample lists roughly 50,000 distinct CDR3 sequences, approximately 15% occurring once. Sequenced sample: PBMCs. The origin of the receptors is a man aged 55-75 years in good health. The CDR3 runs from the conserved cysteine through the conserved F or W. A clone size is listed for some rows: how often the clone was seen (once, few, many), or a class if it is expanded.

V gene	J gene	clone size	CDR3 protein
TRBV7-2	TRBJ2-7	many	CASSLRSGRTDEQYF
TRBV15	TRBJ2-1	many	CATSRDWAGANNEQFF
TRBV29-1	TRBJ2-1	many	CSARGVDEQFF
TRBV7-6	TRBJ1-1	many	CASLRGGSLNTEAFF
TRBV15	TRBJ1-2	many	CATSRRQINYGYTF
TRBV24-1	TRBJ2-3	few	CATSSGDTQYF
TRBV20-1	TRBJ2-3	many	CSASGTSGRLTDTQYF
TRBV12-3/TRBV12-4	TRBJ1-6	many	CASSLALGSPLHF
TRBV20-1	TRBJ2-7	-	CSARDAGRAPFEQYF
TRBV20-1	TRBJ2-1	-	CSAKGLAGRYEQFF
TRBV6-5	TRBJ2-1	many	CASSQQRGSEQFF
TRBV12-3/TRBV12-4	TRBJ2-2	few	CASSSPGGADTGELFF
TRBV20-1	TRBJ1-5	-	CSARRPDWPQHF
TRBV10-3	TRBJ2-2	many	CAISVERAPGELFF
TRBV7-7	TRBJ2-3	many	CASSFGQAGTDTQYF
TRBV5-1	TRBJ1-1	many	CASSPGGRNTEAFF
TRBV5-1	TRBJ2-7	many	CASSLPTGESYEQYF
TRBV20-1	TRBJ2-1	few	CSASRSGSNNEQFF
TRBV12-3/TRBV12-4	TRBJ1-6	many	CASSLWASSYNSPLHF
TRBV20-1	TRBJ1-1	many	CSARDGDRGYTEAFF
TRBV12-3/TRBV12-4	TRBJ2-1	-	CASSLVGQFF
TRBV5-1	TRBJ2-3	many	CASSPRLVALRSTDTQYF
TRBV12-3/TRBV12-4	TRBJ1-5	many	CASSFGYGLDQPQHF
TRBV5-1	TRBJ1-2	many	CASSLGGVDYGYTF
TRBV7-6	TRBJ2-3	many	CASSEWDRAQYF
TRBV29-1	TRBJ2-7	few	CSVGESTQYF
TRBV10-3	TRBJ2-5	many	CAIRGTSDQETQYF
TRBV20-1	TRBJ2-7	many	CSARGPSGTYEQYF
TRBV20-1	TRBJ2-1	many	CSARNRKSQSYNEQFF
TRBV18	TRBJ2-7	medium-sized	CASSPTGQGVHEQYF
TRBV6-6	TRBJ1-1	many	CASHLEGFTEAFF
TRBV3-1	TRBJ1-6	many	CASSQYGGAPLHF
TRBV20-1	TRBJ2-1	-	CSAMALAGGPWGAQFF
TRBV7-2	TRBJ2-5	many	CASSLVSLSTQYF
TRBV11-2	TRBJ2-2	many	CASSSDHTGELFF
TRBV5-6	TRBJ2-7	many	CASSLGLEHYEQYF
TRBV7-2	TRBJ1-1	many	CASRKGGGTEAFF
TRBV7-9	TRBJ2-1	-	CASSLAGGSPSSYNEQFF
TRBV20-1	TRBJ1-4	many	CSAVPWTGQEKLFF
TRBV28	TRBJ2-5	many	CASRRVYQETQYF
TRBV7-7	TRBJ2-7	medium-sized	CASSLGGPPYEQYF
TRBV5-1	TRBJ2-3	many	CASSPYSGSGSDTQYF
TRBV4-2	TRBJ2-2	many	CASSQEPGVNTGELFF
TRBV7-9	TRBJ1-1	many	CASSLDPGASTEAFF
TRBV5-1	TRBJ1-2	many	CASSLAGHGYTF
TRBV10-2	TRBJ2-3	few	CASRDGARDTDTQYF
TRBV4-3	TRBJ2-1	many	CASSQDTGSRGNEQFF
TRBV7-6	TRBJ1-1	-	CASSLFGVGDTEAFF
TRBV6-2/TRBV6-3	TRBJ2-7	many	CASSNSYEQYF
TRBV7-9	TRBJ1-5	-	CASSTGTGVDQPRHF
TRBV12-3/TRBV12-4	TRBJ2-2	many	CASRRGQGVTGELFF
TRBV5-1	TRBJ2-7	many	CASRIDLSLAYEQYF
TRBV28	TRBJ1-3	many	CASSSPERNTIYF
TRBV7-9	TRBJ2-7	many	CASSLEEGGIHEQYF
TRBV7-2	TRBJ1-5	many	CASSLAWGGAQPQHF